The 8 T cell receptor beta chains listed next were all sequenced from one sample in a study of blood T cell repertoires in COVID-19. The data were produced by immunoSEQ multiplex PCR, yet TCRdb's version contains in-frame clones alone and is incomplete. The sample consists of about 160,000 clones, roughly 84% of them appearing once. Specimen: peripheral blood. These receptors originate from a woman over 75 with active or convalescent COVID-19.

The chain uses TRBV28 and TRBJ1-1; 9 bases map to TRBD1. CDR3 size: 15 residues. V lost 6 bases to trimming and J lost 1 base; unmatched junction nucleotides: 6. CDR1 and CDR2 from the germline V gene are MDHEN and SYDVKM. CDR3 in DNA: TGTGCCAGCAGCACAGGGGGCCCCTCGAACACTGAAGCTTTCTTT. Its translation is CASSTGGPSNTEAFF.

The V gene is TRBV6-4, the J gene TRBJ2-3; 12 bases match TRBD2. The germline gives CDR1 MRHNA, CDR2 SNTAGT. With V trimmed by 6 bases and J by 2 bases, 12 bases remained unmatched. The CDR3 is made up of 18 amino acids. This CDR3 is CASRKPSGREDHTDTQYF. The CDR3 DNA follows: TGTGCCAGCAGAAAGCCTAGCGGGAGGGAGGACCACACAGATACGCAGTATTTT.

This clone was detected only once. The V gene is TRBV5-1, the J gene TRBJ1-1, with D possibly matching TRBD1 (6 bases). CDR3 length: 16 amino acids. Germline V gene data show CDR1 as SGHRS and CDR2 as YFSETQ. Between the trimmed V and J ends, which lost 0 bases and 1 base, there was a span of 13 bases. The CDR3 is CASSLVGAGANTEAFF. DNA for the CDR3: TGCGCCAGCAGCTTGGTAGGGGCAGGGGCGAACACTGAAGCTTTCTTT.

The V and J genes are TRBV6-5 and TRBJ2-3, with TRBD1 identical over 7 bases. The CDR3 is 14 residues long. V gave up 5 bases and J gave up 0 bases; unmatched junction bases: 2. Germline lookup yields CDR1 MNHEY and CDR2 SVGAGI. The CDR3 protein is CASSQQGSTDTQYF. CDR3 nucleotides: TGTGCCAGCAGTCAACAGGGGAGCACAGATACGCAGTATTTT.

The chain couples TRBV28 to TRBJ2-2, with TRBD2 matching over 12 bases. Unmatched junction bases numbered 8, after V lost 8 bases and J lost 7 bases. The germline V gene encodes CDR1 MDHEN and CDR2 SYDVKM. The CDR3 contains 15 residues. The CDR3 coding sequence is TGTGCCAGCTTCACGGCTAGCGGGAGGGTCGGGGAGCTGTTTTTT. This gives the protein CASFTASGRVGELFF. The full variable domain, its missing parts supplied by reference TRBV28 and TRBJ2-2, is DVKVTQSSRYLVKRTGEKVFLECVQDMDHENMFWYRQDPGLGLRLIYFSYDVKMKEKGDIPEGYSVSREKKERFSLILESASTNQTSMYLCASFTASGRVGELFFGEGSRLTVL.

The chain links TRBV19 to TRBJ2-2, with D tentatively TRBD2 (5 bases). Germline values: CDR1 LNHDA, CDR2 SQIVND (reference sequence). The V end was cut by 5 bases, the J end by 2 bases, with 12 bases between. There are 15 residues in the CDR3. For the CDR3, the DNA is TGTGCCAGTAGTGTCTGGACTGAAAACACCGGGGAGCTGTTTTTT. It is translated as CASSVWTENTGELFF.

The chain uses TRBV28 and TRBJ1-2; D call uncertain. The CDR3 has 13 amino acids. Trimming left V 4 bases short and J 8 bases short, with 14 bases between. The germline V gene encodes CDR1 MDHEN and CDR2 SYDVKM. In DNA, the CDR3 is TGTGCCAGCAGTTCGTCAGGAGGACCGGGCTACACCTTC. Its translation: CASSSSGGPGYTF.

V gene TRBV27 combines with J gene TRBJ2-7, with a tentative D call TRBD1 (5 bases). Trimming left V 2 bases short and J 0 bases short, with 11 bases between. Looked up from germline, CDR1 is MNHEY and CDR2 is SMNVEV (reference sequence). The CDR3 covers 15 residues. CDR3 region: CASSLMAGISYEQYF. The CDR3 DNA follows: TGTGCCAGCAGTTTAATGGCAGGGATCTCCTACGAGCAGTACTTC.